The clone carrying this T cell receptor beta chain came up a few times. This entry belongs to a study of neoadjuvant nivolumab and ipilimumab in lung cancer. The data were produced by immunoSEQ multiplex PCR, yet TCRdb's version contains in-frame clones alone and is incomplete. This repertoire shows about 38,000 clones, 89% found once; its top ten account for approximately 3.3%. This receptor was identified in an adult with non-small cell lung cancer. Sequences were derived from peripheral blood, sampled before neoadjuvant nivolumab, alone or with ipilimumab.

The CDR3 protein is CASSQVGGALPSDTQYF. The CDR3 nucleotides read TGTGCCAGCAGCCAAGTAGGAGGGGCGCTTCCCTCAGATACGCAGTATTTT. The chain couples TRBV14 to TRBJ2-3; a possible D gene is TRBD2 (6 bases). The CDR3 extends over 17 amino acids. The V gene lost 1 base and the J gene lost 4 bases, with 18 bases spanning the gap. In germline, CDR1 is SGHDN, CDR2 FVKESK.